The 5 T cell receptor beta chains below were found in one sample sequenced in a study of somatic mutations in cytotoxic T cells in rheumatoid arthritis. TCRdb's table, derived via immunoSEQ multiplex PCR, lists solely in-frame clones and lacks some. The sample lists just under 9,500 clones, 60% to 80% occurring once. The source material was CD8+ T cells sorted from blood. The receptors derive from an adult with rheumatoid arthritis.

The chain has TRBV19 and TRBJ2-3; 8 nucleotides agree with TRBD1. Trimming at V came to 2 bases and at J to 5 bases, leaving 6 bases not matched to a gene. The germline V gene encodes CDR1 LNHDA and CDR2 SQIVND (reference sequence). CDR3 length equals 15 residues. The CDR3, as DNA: TGTGCCAGTAGTATATCAGGGGGCTTCAGAGATACGCAGTATTTT. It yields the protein CASSISGGFRDTQYF.

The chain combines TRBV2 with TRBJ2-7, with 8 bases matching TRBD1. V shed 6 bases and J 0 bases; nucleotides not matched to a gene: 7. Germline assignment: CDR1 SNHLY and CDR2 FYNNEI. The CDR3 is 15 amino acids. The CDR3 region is CASRMDRASSYEQYF. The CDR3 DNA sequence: TGTGCCAGCAGGATGGACAGGGCGAGCTCCTACGAGCAGTACTTC.

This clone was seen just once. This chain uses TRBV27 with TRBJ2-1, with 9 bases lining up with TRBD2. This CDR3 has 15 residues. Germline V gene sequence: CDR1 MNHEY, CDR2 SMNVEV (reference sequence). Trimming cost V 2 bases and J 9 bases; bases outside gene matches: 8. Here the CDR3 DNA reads TGTGCCAGCAGTTTAAAGGTTAGCGGGAGCGTTGAGCAGTTCTTC. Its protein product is CASSLKVSGSVEQFF.

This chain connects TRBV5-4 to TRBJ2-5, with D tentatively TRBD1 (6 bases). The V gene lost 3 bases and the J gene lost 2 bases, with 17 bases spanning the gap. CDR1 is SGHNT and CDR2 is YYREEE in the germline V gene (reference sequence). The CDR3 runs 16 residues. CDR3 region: CASSYAPGQGQETQYF. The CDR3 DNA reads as TGTGCCAGCAGCTACGCCCCGGGGCAGGGGCAAGAGACCCAGTACTTC.

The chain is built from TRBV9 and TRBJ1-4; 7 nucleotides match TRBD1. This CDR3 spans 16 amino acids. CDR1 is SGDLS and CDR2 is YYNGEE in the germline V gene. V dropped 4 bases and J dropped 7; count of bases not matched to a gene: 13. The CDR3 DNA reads TGTGCCAGCAGCCTTTCCCGACAGGGCGGGAGTGAAAAACTGTTTTTT. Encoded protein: CASSLSRQGGSEKLFF.